A single sample gave rise to the 17 T cell receptor beta chains below, sequenced in a study of human T cells and chemical hapten exposure. TCRdb itself ran the RACE reads through MiXCR, one entry per CDR3 protein. The repertoire holds approximately 100,000 distinct CDR3 sequences, with 8% to 10% as singletons. Documented time point: pre-sensitization, week 0. Treatment defined: therapeutic diphenylcyclopropenone sensitization with weekly scalp DPC. This specimen consisted of whole blood, obtained in connection with sensitization to the hapten diphenylcyclopropenone (DPC). Every receptor here comes from a woman between 40 and 50 years old with alopecia areata. Some clones in this sample may be carry-over from other donors' samples.

This chain joins TRBV4-3 and TRBJ2-1; no definite D call. Trimming took 3 bases from V and 5 from J, leaving 17 bases between them. Germline assignment: CDR1 LGHNA and CDR2 YSLEER. CDR3 size: 16 residues. Written as DNA, the CDR3 is TGCGCCAGCAGCCAGATTCCGACTGGCGGTCACAATGAGCAGTTCTTC. Protein product: CASSQIPTGGHNEQFF.

This clonotype has at least ten counts. This chain uses TRBV7-8 with TRBJ2-2; D is uncertain. Per germline, CDR1 SGHVS and CDR2 FQNEAQ. V lost 3 bases and J lost 3, with 14 bases in between. This CDR3 contains 16 residues. CDR3 bases: TGTGCCAGCAGCTTCTCGGGCTTTCGGGACACCGGGGAGCTGTTTTTT. Translation: CASSFSGFRDTGELFF.

The V gene is TRBV20-1, the J gene TRBJ2-1; 11 bases fit TRBD2. Trimming at V came to 6 bases and at J to 6 bases, leaving 7 bases not matched to a gene. This CDR3 is built from 14 residues. The V gene's germline CDR1 is DFQATT and CDR2 SNEGSKA (reference sequence). The CDR3: CSAALSGGVNEQFF. CDR3 sequence (DNA): TGCAGTGCCGCACTTAGCGGGGGGGTCAATGAGCAGTTCTTC.

This clonotype was seen at least ten times. The genes are TRBV7-3 and TRBJ1-1; D not resolved. The CDR3 is 13 residues long. The germline gives CDR1 SGHTA, CDR2 FQGTGA. The V end lost 1 base, the J end lost 1 base, and 4 bases lay between the germline ends. The CDR3 is CASSLMWNTEAFF. CDR3 sequence (DNA): TGTGCCAGCAGCTTAATGTGGAACACTGAAGCTTTCTTT.

In this sample, this clonotype turned up many times. J is TRBJ2-3 and V is TRBV12-3 or TRBV12-4; a weak D match, TRBD1 (6 bases). There are 14 residues in the CDR3. Trimming left V 4 bases short and J 4 bases short, with 12 bases between. The CDR3 bases are TGTGCCAGCAGTTCCGATGAGGGGGCAGATACGCAGTATTTT. Translation gives CASSSDEGADTQYF.

This clonotype has just a few counts. V gene TRBV4-3 combines with J gene TRBJ1-2; D is ambiguous. CDR3 length: 17 residues. Germline CDR1 and CDR2: LGHNA and YSLEER. V was shortened by 0 bases and J by 3 bases, with 17 bases between the two germline ends. CDR3 loop: CASSQDKVFGVYYGYTF. The DNA of the CDR3 is TGCGCCAGCAGCCAAGATAAAGTATTCGGGGTATACTATGGCTACACCTTC.

The V call is TRBV5-8, the J call TRBJ1-2; D is unresolved. This CDR3 spans 18 amino acids. Germline loops: CDR1 SGHTS, CDR2 YDEGEE. Deletions cut 1 base from V and 6 bases from J, with 25 bases between. The CDR3 sequence: CASSLLRPGIDRVNGYTF. The CDR3, as DNA: TGTGCCAGCAGCTTGTTACGCCCGGGCATAGATCGGGTTAATGGCTACACCTTC.

This clonotype was recorded many times. V usage is TRBV6-2 or TRBV6-3 and J usage is TRBJ2-1, with D unclear. V shed 6 bases and J shed 7 bases, with 10 bases lying between them. Germline CDR1 MNHEY, CDR2 SVGEGT. This CDR3 has 12 amino acids. The CDR3 DNA follows: TGTGCCAGCAGCCAATGGAGTAATGAGCAGTTCTTC. Protein sequence: CASSQWSNEQFF.

This chain joins TRBV14 and TRBJ2-5; 8 bases match TRBD1. The CDR3 contains 14 residues. V trimming: 4 bases; J trimming: 1 base; junction bases outside the gene matches: 2. Germline lookup yields CDR1 SGHDN and CDR2 FVKESK. The DNA for the CDR3 is TGTGCCAGCAGCCGGACAGGGCTCCAAGAGACCCAGTACTTC. Amino acid sequence: CASSRTGLQETQYF.

There are a few counts of this clonotype. This chain connects TRBV30 to TRBJ1-6; weak D call: TRBD1 (5 bases). Trimming shortened V by 3 bases and J by 3 bases, and 6 bases separated the two germline ends. The CDR3 has 13 residues. Germline values: CDR1 GTSNPN, CDR2 SVGIG (reference sequence). CDR3 residues: CAWSRDYNSPLHF. CDR3 DNA sequence: TGTGCCTGGAGCAGGGACTATAATTCACCCCTCCACTTT.

This chain connects TRBV15 to TRBJ2-1, with 10 bases fitting TRBD2. Germline V lookup: CDR1 LNHNV, CDR2 YYDKDF (reference sequence). The CDR3 extends over 18 amino acids. V lost 2 bases, J lost 5 bases, and 12 bases stayed unmatched. The CDR3 protein is CATSRPLGASGGDNEQFF. CDR3 bases: TGTGCCACCAGCAGACCCCTCGGGGCTAGCGGGGGAGACAATGAGCAGTTCTTC. Drawing the rest from reference TRBV15 and TRBJ2-1, the complete variable domain is DAMVIQNPRYQVTQFGKPVTLSCSQTLNHNVMYWYQQKSSQAPKLLFHYYDKDFNNEADTPDNFQSRRPNTSFCFLDIRSPGLGDTAMYLCATSRPLGASGGDNEQFFGPGTRLTVL.

This clonotype was observed at least ten times. The chain joins TRBV12-3 or TRBV12-4 to TRBJ2-7; D remains unclear. The CDR3 contains 12 residues. V lost 6 bases, J lost 4 bases, and 10 bases lay in between. The CDR3 is CASRESTYEQYF. As DNA, the CDR3 is TGTGCCAGCAGGGAGTCTACTTACGAGCAGTACTTC.

This clonotype appeared once. This chain uses TRBV28 with TRBJ1-6, with TRBD1 identical over 9 bases. The CDR3 runs to 13 residues. V dropped 11 bases and J dropped 7; count of bases not matched to a gene: 6. Germline lookup yields CDR1 MDHEN and CDR2 SYDVKM. CDR3 in amino acids: CAGRDRENSPLHF. CDR3 bases: TGTGCCGGTCGGGACAGGGAAAATTCACCCCTCCACTTT.

This clonotype was found many times. V usage is TRBV7-2 and J usage is TRBJ2-7; D is possibly TRBD1 or TRBD2 (6 bases each). There are 16 residues in the CDR3. The germline CDR1 and CDR2 sequences are SGHTA and FQGNSA. V dropped 0 bases and J dropped 0 bases, with 12 bases sitting between them. The CDR3 spells CASSLAGGRSSYEQYF. Written as DNA, the CDR3 is TGTGCCAGCAGCTTAGCGGGGGGCAGGAGCTCCTACGAGCAGTACTTC.

This clonotype occurred many times. This chain joins TRBV5-6 and TRBJ1-6; D may be TRBD1 (6 bases). V lost 3 bases, J lost 13 bases, and 11 bases lay in between. This CDR3 has 12 amino acids. Germline-derived CDR1 and CDR2 are SGHDT and YYEEEE. DNA for the CDR3: TGTGCCAGCAGCTCCCAGGGGCGGCCCCTCCACTTT. It specifies CASSSQGRPLHF.

This clonotype was counted a few times. The chain combines TRBV7-2 with TRBJ2-7; TRBD2 aligns across 10 bases. This CDR3 comprises 15 residues. Trimming at V came to 6 bases and at J to 0 bases, leaving 5 bases not matched to a gene. Germline lookup yields CDR1 SGHTA and CDR2 FQGNSA. CDR3 nucleotides: TGTGCCAGCAGTTTTAGCGGGGGGCCCTCCTACGAGCAGTACTTC. Translating gives CASSFSGGPSYEQYF.

This clonotype was detected ten times or more. This chain joins TRBV20-1 and TRBJ1-1; no clear D gene. The CDR3 has 10 amino acids. Germline-derived CDR1 and CDR2 are DFQATT and SNEGSKA (reference sequence). DNA of the CDR3: TGCAGAATGATGAGCACTGAAGCTTTCTTT. Its protein product is CRMMSTEAFF.